This T cell receptor beta chain was retrieved from a study of blood T cell repertoires in COVID-19. At the level of the study: Researchers got acute and convalescent COVID-19 samples from the United States, Italy and Spain. In each case, the material was cDNA or gDNA derived from T cells, B-cell-depleted T cells, or PBMCs.

The CDR3 is made up of 15 amino acids. Looked up from germline, CDR1 is LNHDA and CDR2 is SQIVND (reference sequence). With 4 bases clipped from V and 4 bases from J, the junction kept 6 bases outside the gene matches. Recruited during active infection, patients (from Seattle) were subsequently followed longitudinally. In the original workflow: Amplification of reference gene primers was used by the study to estimate nucleated cell counts. The protocol was immunoSEQ multiplex PCR, while the TCRdb copy is restricted to in-frame clones and leaves out a portion. V and J calls and clone size are given by that table; D and trimming were obtained from the DNA. The table has 160,000 or so clones, around nine tenths seen once.

The chain has TRBV19 and TRBJ2-3; TRBD2 agrees at 9 bases. What was sequenced was peripheral blood. The clonotype comes from a woman aged 70-85 years with COVID-19, enrolled during active disease. The CDR3, as DNA: TGTGCCAGTAGTACGTTAGCGGGGGACTCAGATACGCAGTATTTT. It specifies CASSTLAGDSDTQYF.